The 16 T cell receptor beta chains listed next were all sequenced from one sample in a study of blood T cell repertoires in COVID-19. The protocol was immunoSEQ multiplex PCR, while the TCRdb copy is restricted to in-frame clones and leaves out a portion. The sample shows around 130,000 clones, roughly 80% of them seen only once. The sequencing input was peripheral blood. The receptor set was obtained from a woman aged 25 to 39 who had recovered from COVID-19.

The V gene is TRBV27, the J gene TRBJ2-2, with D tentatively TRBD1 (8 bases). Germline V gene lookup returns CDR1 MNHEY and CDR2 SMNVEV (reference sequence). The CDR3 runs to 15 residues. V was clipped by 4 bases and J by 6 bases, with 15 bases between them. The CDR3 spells CASSSRQGRAGELFF. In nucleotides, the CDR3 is TGTGCCAGCAGTTCCCGACAGGGGAGGGCCGGGGAGCTGTTTTTT.

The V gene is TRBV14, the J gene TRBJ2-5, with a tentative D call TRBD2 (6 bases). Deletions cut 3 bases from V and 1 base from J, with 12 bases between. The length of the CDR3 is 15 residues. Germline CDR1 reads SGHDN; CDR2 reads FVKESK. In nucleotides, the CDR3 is TGTGCCAGCAGCCAGGCGGGGCAGGCCCAAGAGACCCAGTACTTC. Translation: CASSQAGQAQETQYF.

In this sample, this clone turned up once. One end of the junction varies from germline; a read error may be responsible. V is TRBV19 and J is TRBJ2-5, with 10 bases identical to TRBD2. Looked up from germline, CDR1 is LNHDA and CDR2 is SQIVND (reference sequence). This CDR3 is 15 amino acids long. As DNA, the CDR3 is TGTGCCAGTAGTGAGGGCTCTAGCGGGGGCCGGGTCCAACACTTC. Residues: CASSEGSSGGRVQHF.

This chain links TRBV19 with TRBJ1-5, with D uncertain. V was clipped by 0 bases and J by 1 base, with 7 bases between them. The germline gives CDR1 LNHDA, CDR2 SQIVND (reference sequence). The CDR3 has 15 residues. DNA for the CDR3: TGTGCCAGTAGTATAGACATCAGGAGCAATCAGCCCCAGCATTTT. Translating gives CASSIDIRSNQPQHF.

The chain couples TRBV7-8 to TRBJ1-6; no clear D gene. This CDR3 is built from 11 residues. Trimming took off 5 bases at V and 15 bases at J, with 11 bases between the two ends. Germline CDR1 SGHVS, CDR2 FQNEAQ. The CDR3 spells CASSRAGDLHF. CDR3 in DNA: TGTGCCAGCAGCCGAGCCGGGGACCTCCACTTT.

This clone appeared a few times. The CDR3 loop reads CASGMGDRAAEQYF. Here the CDR3 DNA reads TGTGCCAGCGGAATGGGGGACAGGGCGGCCGAGCAGTACTTC. The V and J genes are TRBV27 and TRBJ2-7; 9 nucleotides line up with TRBD1. In germline, CDR1 is MNHEY, CDR2 SMNVEV (reference sequence). The CDR3 length is 14 residues. V shed 8 bases, J shed 6 bases, and the junction held 11 bases outside the gene matches.

CDR3: CASREQPNWASTDTQYF. The CDR3 nucleotides read TGCGCCAGCAGGGAGCAGCCGAACTGGGCTAGCACAGATACGCAGTATTTT. V usage is TRBV10-2 and J usage is TRBJ2-3; D is unclear. The CDR3 length is 17 residues. Trimming pared 6 bases from V and 0 bases from J, leaving 19 bases between. Per germline, CDR1 WSHSY and CDR2 SAAADI.

CDR3 sequence reads: CASRDRDYSNQPQHF. The DNA of the CDR3 is TGTGCCAGCAGGGACCGGGACTATAGCAATCAGCCCCAGCATTTT. V and J are TRBV6-5 and TRBJ1-5, with D perhaps TRBD1 (5 bases). Germline V gene data show CDR1 as MNHEY and CDR2 as SVGAGI. V lost 6 bases and J 0 bases, leaving 12 bases between the germline ends. The CDR3 runs 15 residues.

The CDR3 here is CASTVGLQETQYF. The CDR3 nucleotides are TGCGCCAGCACAGTGGGACTCCAAGAGACCCAGTACTTC. V and J are TRBV5-1 and TRBJ2-5; maybe TRBD2 (6 bases). Looked up from germline, CDR1 is SGHRS and CDR2 is YFSETQ. This CDR3 region has 13 residues. V shed 6 bases and J shed 1 base, with 10 bases lying between them.

CDR3 DNA: TGTGCCAGCAGCTTACACGGGAGCTCCAATGAGCAGTTCTTC. Translated: CASSLHGSSNEQFF. The chain carries TRBV7-9 and TRBJ2-1, with D maybe TRBD2 (6 bases). This CDR3 contains 14 residues. V lost 2 bases, J lost 6 bases, and 11 bases lay in between. Looked up from germline, CDR1 is SEHNR and CDR2 is FQNEAQ (reference sequence). The whole variable domain, remainder taken from reference TRBV7-9 and TRBJ2-1, is DTGVSQNPRHKITKRGQNVTFRCDPISEHNRLYWYRQTLGQGPEFLTYFQNEAQLEKSRLLSDRFSAERPKGSFSTLEIQRTEQGDSAMYLCASSLHGSSNEQFFGPGTRLTVL.

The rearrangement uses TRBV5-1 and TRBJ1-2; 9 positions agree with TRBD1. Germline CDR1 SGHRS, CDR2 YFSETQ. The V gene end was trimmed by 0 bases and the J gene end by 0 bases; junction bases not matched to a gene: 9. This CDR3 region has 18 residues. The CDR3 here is CASSLGIPGQGPNYGYTF. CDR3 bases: TGCGCCAGCAGCTTGGGGATCCCGGGACAGGGTCCTAACTATGGCTACACCTTC. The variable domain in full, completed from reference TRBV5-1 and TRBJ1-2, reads KAGVTQTPRYLIKTRGQQVTLSCSPISGHRSVSWYQQTPGQGLQFLFEYFSETQRNKGNFPGRFSGRQFSNSRSEMNVSTLELGDSALYLCASSLGIPGQGPNYGYTFGSGTRLTVV.

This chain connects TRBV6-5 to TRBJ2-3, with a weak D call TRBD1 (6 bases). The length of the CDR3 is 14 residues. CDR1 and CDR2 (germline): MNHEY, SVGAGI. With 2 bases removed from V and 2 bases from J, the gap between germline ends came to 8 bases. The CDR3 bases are TGTGCCAGCAGTTACAGGGACAACACAGATACGCAGTATTTT. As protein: CASSYRDNTDTQYF.

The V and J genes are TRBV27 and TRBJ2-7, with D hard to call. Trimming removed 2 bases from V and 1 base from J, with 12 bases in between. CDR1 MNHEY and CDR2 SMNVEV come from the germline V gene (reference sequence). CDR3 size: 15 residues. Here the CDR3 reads CASSLVGGRSYEQYF. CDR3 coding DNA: TGTGCCAGCAGTTTAGTTGGTGGCAGATCCTACGAGCAGTACTTC.

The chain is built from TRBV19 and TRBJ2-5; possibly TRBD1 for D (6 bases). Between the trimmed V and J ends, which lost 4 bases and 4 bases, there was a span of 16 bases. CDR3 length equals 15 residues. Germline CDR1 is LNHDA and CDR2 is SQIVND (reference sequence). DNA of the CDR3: TGTGCCAGTAGTAACGGACAGTGGGTGGGAGAGACCCAGTACTTC. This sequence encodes CASSNGQWVGETQYF.

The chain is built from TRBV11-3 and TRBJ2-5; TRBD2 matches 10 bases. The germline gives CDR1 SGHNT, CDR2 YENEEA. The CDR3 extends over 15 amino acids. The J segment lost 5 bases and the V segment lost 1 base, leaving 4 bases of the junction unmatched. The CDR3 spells CASSLGLAGAETQYF. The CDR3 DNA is TGTGCCAGCAGCTTAGGGCTAGCGGGAGCCGAGACCCAGTACTTC. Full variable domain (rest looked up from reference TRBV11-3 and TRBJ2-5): EAGVVQSPRYKIIEKKQPVAFWCNPISGHNTLYWYLQNLGQGPELLIRYENEEAVDDSQLPKDRFSAERLKGVDSTLKIQPAELGDSAVYLCASSLGLAGAETQYFGPGTRLLVL.

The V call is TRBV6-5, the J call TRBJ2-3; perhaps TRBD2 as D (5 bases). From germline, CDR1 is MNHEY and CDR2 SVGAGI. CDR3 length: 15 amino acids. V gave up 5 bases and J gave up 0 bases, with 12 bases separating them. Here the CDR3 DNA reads TGTGCCAGCAGTCCAAGCGGAACTAGCACAGATACGCAGTATTTT. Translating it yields CASSPSGTSTDTQYF.